One and the same sample provided the 11 T cell receptor beta chains below, sequenced in a study of cytomegalovirus exposure and HLA in healthy donors. Use of 60 Vbeta and 13 Jbeta primers characterized the PCR. Measured with immunoSEQ multiplex PCR; TCRdb has only the in-frame clones, and not every one. The repertoire includes under 250,000 clones, around four fifths of them detected once, and roughly 0.66% sits in the top ten. The sample was PBMCs. These receptor sequences come from a boy aged 2 to 9 in good health and CMV-seronegative.

Here the CDR3 reads CASSLAPTGVRDTQYF. DNA for the CDR3: TGTGCCAGCAGCTTAGCACCGACAGGGGTTAGGGATACGCAGTATTTT. The chain combines TRBV11-2 with TRBJ2-3; 8 bases are shared with TRBD1. The V gene end was trimmed by 1 base and the J gene end by 6 bases; junction bases not matched to a gene: 9. The CDR3 loop spans 16 amino acids. Per germline, CDR1 SGHAT and CDR2 FQNNGV.

This clone was detected only a few times. The chain combines TRBV6-1 with TRBJ1-4, with 9 bases identical to TRBD1. Germline V gene sequence: CDR1 MNHNS, CDR2 SASEGT. The CDR3 contains 14 residues. V lost 4 bases, J lost 8 bases, and 5 bases stayed unmatched. Written as DNA, the CDR3 is TGTGCCAGCAGTGGGACAGGGGCTTGGGAAAAACTGTTTTTT. It yields the protein CASSGTGAWEKLFF.

The chain couples TRBV7-3 to TRBJ2-3; 7 nucleotides align to TRBD2. V lost 1 base, J lost 2 bases, and 6 bases stayed unmatched. This CDR3 contains 16 residues. Germline assignment: CDR1 SGHTA and CDR2 FQGTGA. The CDR3 coding sequence is TGTGCCAGCAGCTTAATTGCGGGGGAAGACACAGATACGCAGTATTTT. Translated: CASSLIAGEDTDTQYF.

In its sample, this clone was seen once. One end of the junction is discordant with germline, which a read error may explain. This sequence joins TRBV13 and TRBJ1-4; D not resolved. Germline V gene sequence: CDR1 PRHDT, CDR2 FYEKMQ (reference sequence). The CDR3 spans 15 residues. CDR3 nucleotides: TGTGCCAGCAGCCTAGGTGGTTACCGGGGTGAAAAACTGTTTTTT. Encoded protein: CASSLGGYRGEKLFF.

The chain carries TRBV6-5 and TRBJ2-5; the match to TRBD2 covers 9 bases. V lost 3 bases and J lost 2; bases outside the gene matches: 7. Germline CDR1 reads MNHEY; CDR2 reads SVGAGI. This CDR3 contains 16 residues. The CDR3: CASSYFEREEQETQYF. The DNA for the CDR3 is TGTGCCAGCAGTTATTTCGAGCGGGAGGAGCAAGAGACCCAGTACTTC.

The V and J genes are TRBV27 and TRBJ1-6; D uncertain. This CDR3 has 15 amino acids. The V end was cut by 0 bases, the J end by 7 bases, with 10 bases between. The germline V gene has CDR1 MNHEY and CDR2 SMNVEV (reference sequence). The chain's CDR3 is CASSLSRQANSPLHF. The CDR3 DNA sequence: TGTGCCAGCAGTTTATCGCGCCAGGCAAATTCACCCCTCCACTTT.

The rearrangement links TRBV23-1 to TRBJ2-2, with TRBD1 identical over 11 bases. TRBV23-1 is placed among ORFs of uncertain function. V shed 1 base and J 6 bases; nucleotides not matched to a gene: 10. This CDR3 comprises 18 residues. The CDR3 region is CASSQWDRGRILAGELFF. The CDR3 bases are TGCGCCAGCAGTCAATGGGACAGGGGGAGAATTTTGGCCGGGGAGCTGTTTTTT.

This chain joins TRBV19 and TRBJ2-3; a possible D gene is TRBD1 (6 bases). The germline V and J ends were trimmed by 10 bases and 2 bases, with 13 bases remaining between them. Germline V gene data show CDR1 as LNHDA and CDR2 as SQIVND (reference sequence). The CDR3 consists of 13 residues. As DNA, the CDR3 is TGTGCCACCACGCAGGGGCCCACAGATACGCAGTATTTT. This gives the protein CATTQGPTDTQYF.

This clone was seen once. The genes are TRBV25-1 and TRBJ2-5; 10 bases fit TRBD1. V shed 2 bases and J 4 bases; nucleotides not matched to a gene: 13. This CDR3 region has 18 residues. The germline CDR1 and CDR2 sequences are MGHDK and SYGVNS. Here the CDR3 DNA reads TGTGCCAGCAGTGAACCTGAATTAGGACAGGGGGGGGGAGAGACCCAGTACTTC. Its translation: CASSEPELGQGGGETQYF.

The V gene is TRBV5-4, the J gene TRBJ2-7; 11 bases align to TRBD2. Trimming at V came to 1 base and at J to 6 bases, leaving 6 bases not matched to a gene. CDR3 size: 15 residues. The germline gives CDR1 SGHNT, CDR2 YYREEE (reference sequence). CDR3 in amino acids: CASSLSIAGGVEQYF. In nucleotides, the CDR3 is TGTGCCAGCAGCTTGTCCATAGCGGGAGGGGTCGAGCAGTACTTC.

The chain couples TRBV10-3 to TRBJ2-7; 7 bases fit TRBD1. This CDR3 is built from 14 residues. V trimming: 2 bases; J trimming: 3 bases; junction bases outside the gene matches: 4. Germline V CDR1 and CDR2: ENHRY, SYGVKD. Written as DNA, the CDR3 is TGTGCCATCAGTGAGCCGGGACAGAGCTACGAGCAGTACTTC. This sequence encodes CAISEPGQSYEQYF.